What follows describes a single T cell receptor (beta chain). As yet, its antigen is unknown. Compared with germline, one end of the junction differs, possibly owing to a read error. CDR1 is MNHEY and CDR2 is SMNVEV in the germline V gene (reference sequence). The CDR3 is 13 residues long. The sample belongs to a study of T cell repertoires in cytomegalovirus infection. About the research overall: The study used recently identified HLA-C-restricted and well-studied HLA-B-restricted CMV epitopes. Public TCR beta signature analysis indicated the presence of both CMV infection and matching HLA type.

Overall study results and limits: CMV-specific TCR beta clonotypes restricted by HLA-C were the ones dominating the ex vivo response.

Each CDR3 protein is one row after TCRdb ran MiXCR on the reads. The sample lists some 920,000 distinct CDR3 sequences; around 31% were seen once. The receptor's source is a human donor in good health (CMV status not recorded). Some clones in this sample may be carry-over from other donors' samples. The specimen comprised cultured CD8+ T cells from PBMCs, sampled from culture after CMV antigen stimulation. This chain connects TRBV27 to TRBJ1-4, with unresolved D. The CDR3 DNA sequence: TGTACCAGCAGTTTATTAGGCCATGAAAAACTGTTTTTT. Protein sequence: CTSSLLGHEKLFF.